This entry lists 26 T cell receptor beta chains sequenced from one sample in a study of human T cells and chemical hapten exposure. As to time point: pre-sensitization, week 0. Treatment denoted: therapeutic diphenylcyclopropenone sensitization with weekly scalp DPC. Total RNA was extracted from unfractionated whole blood. TCRdb reprocessed the RACE reads with MiXCR, giving one entry per CDR3 protein. Among about 34,000 distinct CDR3 sequences, around a tenth were seen once, and the ten largest hold roughly a quarter. This specimen was whole blood, taken in connection with sensitization to the hapten diphenylcyclopropenone (DPC). The receptors come from a middle-aged man with alopecia areata. Some clones in this sample may be carry-over from other donors' samples.

This clonotype showed up just a few times. The chain couples TRBV6-5 to TRBJ2-7, with a possible D match to TRBD1 (6 bases). Germline-derived CDR1 and CDR2 are MNHEY and SVGAGI. The V end lost 7 bases, the J end lost 3 bases, and 19 bases lay between the germline ends. The CDR3 runs 15 residues. DNA of the CDR3: TGTGCCAGCAAACCACAACAGGGAGTTAGCTACGAGCAGTACTTC. It codes for CASKPQQGVSYEQYF.

This clonotype has ten or more counts. The chain couples TRBV2 to TRBJ2-1, with D unresolved. CDR3 length equals 14 residues. Per the germline V gene, CDR1 is SNHLY and CDR2 is FYNNEI. Between the trimmed V and J ends, which lost 6 bases and 4 bases, there was a span of 13 bases. CDR3 sequence: CASSPGGGYNEQFF. CDR3 coding DNA: TGTGCCAGCAGCCCCGGCGGCGGTTACAATGAGCAGTTCTTC. The complete variable domain, with remaining parts taken from reference TRBV2 and TRBJ2-1, reads EPEVTQTPSHQVTQMGQEVILRCVPISNHLYFYWYRQILGQKVEFLVSFYNNEISEKSEIFDDQFSVERPDGSNFTLKIRSTKLEDSAMYFCASSPGGGYNEQFFGPGTRLTVL.

This clonotype was detected a few times. The chain links TRBV12-3 or TRBV12-4 to TRBJ1-6; weak D call: TRBD1 (5 bases). The CDR3 has 15 residues. The V and J ends lost 4 bases and 0 bases respectively, with 7 bases between them. The CDR3 loop is CASSSGYSYNSPLHF. The DNA of the CDR3 is TGTGCCAGCAGTTCAGGGTACTCCTATAATTCACCCCTCCACTTT.

This clonotype turned up a few times. The chain couples TRBV28 to TRBJ1-5; TRBD1 matches 8 bases. The germline V gene has CDR1 MDHEN and CDR2 SYDVKM. The V gene end was trimmed by 10 bases and the J gene end by 0 bases; junction bases not matched to a gene: 2. The CDR3 runs 13 residues. This CDR3 is CATQGDSNQPQHF. CDR3 DNA sequence: TGTGCCACACAGGGGGATAGCAATCAGCCCCAGCATTTT.

This clonotype was picked up a small number of times. This rearrangement joins TRBV5-1 to TRBJ2-3; D call uncertain. The V gene's germline CDR1 is SGHRS and CDR2 YFSETQ. Trimming shortened V by 3 bases and J by 2 bases, and 7 bases separated the two germline ends. CDR3 length: 13 residues. CDR3 nucleotide sequence: TGCGCCAGCAGCTCCTTCCCCACAGATACGCAGTATTTT. Residues: CASSSFPTDTQYF.

This clonotype showed up just a few times. The chain joins TRBV7-9 to TRBJ1-2, with 8 positions matching TRBD1. V was pared by 5 bases and J by 6 bases, with 8 bases of the junction left unmatched. Germline CDR1 and CDR2: SEHNR and FQNEAQ (reference sequence). The CDR3 extends over 14 amino acids. In DNA, the CDR3 is TGTGCCAGCAGCCTAGGACAGGGCGAGGATGGCTACACCTTC. This codes for CASSLGQGEDGYTF.

This clonotype was detected many times. The chain links TRBV7-2 to TRBJ2-7; 10 bases agree with TRBD1. The V gene end was trimmed by 4 bases and the J gene end by 4 bases; junction bases not matched to a gene: 4. Per the germline V gene, CDR1 is SGHTA and CDR2 is FQGNSA. The CDR3 spans 14 residues. CDR3 DNA: TGTGCCAGCAGCTCCCGACAGGGGGCTTACGAGCAGTACTTC. As protein: CASSSRQGAYEQYF.

As concerns this clonotype: A much larger clone lies one base from this, so it may be a read error. This chain connects TRBV12-3 or TRBV12-4 to TRBJ1-2, with D tentatively TRBD1 (6 bases). The CDR3 is 16 amino acids. CDR3 amino acids: CPSSLMGGAARYGYTF. CDR3 DNA sequence: TGTCCCAGCAGTTTGATGGGGGGCGCGGCGCGGTATGGCTACACCTTC.

Ten or more counts support this clonotype. The rearrangement joins TRBV29-1 to TRBJ2-7; D perhaps matches TRBD1 (6 bases). V lost 5 bases and J 4 bases, leaving 9 bases between the germline ends. CDR3 length: 11 amino acids. Germline CDR1 reads SQVTM; CDR2 reads ANQGSEA. For the CDR3, the DNA is TGCAGCGTTATCAGGGGTTACGAGCAGTACTTC. It encodes CSVIRGYEQYF.

This clonotype has more than one count but fewer than ten. The J gene is TRBJ1-1, the V gene TRBV6-1; 7 nucleotides line up with TRBD1. This CDR3 has 15 residues. V lost 1 base and J lost 1; bases outside the gene matches: 3. The germline gives CDR1 MNHNS, CDR2 SASEGT. The CDR3 DNA reads TGTGCCAGCAGTGAAGTAGGGGGCTCGAACACTGAAGCTTTCTTT. Translating it yields CASSEVGGSNTEAFF.

This clonotype has at least ten counts. V usage is TRBV2 and J usage is TRBJ2-2; TRBD2 matches 7 bases. Germline V gives CDR1 SNHLY, CDR2 FYNNEI. This CDR3 region has 15 residues. Trimming took 3 bases from V and 5 from J; bases not matched to a gene: 6. CDR3 DNA sequence: TGTGCCAGCAGTGACGACGCGGGAGTGACCGGGGAGCTGTTTTTT. It yields the protein CASSDDAGVTGELFF. Full variable domain (missing parts from reference TRBV2 and TRBJ2-2): EPEVTQTPSHQVTQMGQEVILRCVPISNHLYFYWYRQILGQKVEFLVSFYNNEISEKSEIFDDQFSVERPDGSNFTLKIRSTKLEDSAMYFCASSDDAGVTGELFFGEGSRLTVL.

This clonotype showed up many times. The chain has TRBV29-1 and TRBJ2-1, with 10 bases fitting TRBD1. CDR1 SQVTM and CDR2 ANQGSEA come from the germline V gene. There are 14 residues in the CDR3. Trimming cost V 4 bases and J 4 bases; bases outside gene matches: 4. The CDR3 DNA reads TGCAGCGTTGTGCGGGACAGGGGTTACAATGAGCAGTTCTTC. Residues: CSVVRDRGYNEQFF.

The chain combines TRBV29-1 with TRBJ2-3; 7 nucleotides align to TRBD2. The CDR3 contains 13 residues. With V trimmed by 2 bases and J by 5 bases, 4 bases remained unmatched. Germline V gene data show CDR1 as SQVTM and CDR2 as ANQGSEA. CDR3 bases: TGCAGCGTTGAAAAGACGGGGGGAGATACGCAGTATTTT. Translating gives CSVEKTGGDTQYF.

In this sample, this clonotype turned up many times. This sequence joins TRBV25-1 and TRBJ2-6; 9 positions match TRBD1. Germline assignment: CDR1 MGHDK and CDR2 SYGVNS. This CDR3 contains 17 residues. V trimming: 4 bases; J trimming: 3 bases; junction bases outside the gene matches: 7. The CDR3 nucleotides read TGTGCCAGCAGTGGAGGGACAGGGCTAATTGGGGCCAACGTCCTGACTTTC. This translates into CASSGGTGLIGANVLTF.

This clonotype was seen many times. J is TRBJ1-5 and V is TRBV28; D remains ambiguous. The CDR3 extends over 12 amino acids. V gave up 8 bases and J gave up 11 bases, with 16 bases separating them. Per the germline V gene, CDR1 is MDHEN and CDR2 is SYDVKM. In nucleotides, the CDR3 is TGTGCCAGCGGAAGGGCTGCCGGATCCCAGCATTTT. Translation gives CASGRAAGSQHF.

The genes are TRBV12-3 or TRBV12-4 and TRBJ1-2, with unresolved D. Trimming shortened V by 2 bases and J by 8 bases, and 15 bases separated the two germline ends. The CDR3 covers 14 residues. Here the CDR3 reads CASSLMEGKYGYTF. The CDR3 DNA reads TGTGCCAGCAGTTTAATGGAGGGAAAATACGGCTACACCTTC.

The gene calls are TRBV11-2 and TRBJ2-7; the match to TRBD1 covers 8 bases. CDR3 length: 13 amino acids. The germline V gene has CDR1 SGHAT and CDR2 FQNNGV. Trimming cost V 5 bases and J 5 bases; bases outside gene matches: 5. CDR3 DNA: TGTGCCAGCAGCCCACCGGACAGGGACGAGCAGTACTTC. It yields the protein CASSPPDRDEQYF.

In this sample, this clonotype turned up many times. The chain links TRBV7-9 to TRBJ2-7; the D is unclear. V lost 1 base, J lost 6 bases, and 13 bases lay in between. This CDR3 has 14 residues. Germline V gene data show CDR1 as SEHNR and CDR2 as FQNEAQ (reference sequence). The CDR3 DNA follows: TGTGCCAGCAGCTTAGGGGCAGGAGCTACCGAGCAGTACTTC. Translating it yields CASSLGAGATEQYF.

This clonotype was counted ten times or more. The rearrangement uses TRBV4-3 and TRBJ2-5; 8 nucleotides align to TRBD2. Germline V gives CDR1 LGHNA, CDR2 YSLEER. The CDR3 spans 16 residues. The V gene end was trimmed by 3 bases and the J gene end by 5 bases; junction bases not matched to a gene: 11. The CDR3 protein is CASSHGHASGLETQYF. CDR3 nucleotides: TGCGCCAGCAGCCATGGGCATGCTAGCGGGTTGGAGACCCAGTACTTC.

This rearrangement joins TRBV6-5 to TRBJ2-3; perhaps TRBD2 as D (7 bases). CDR1 is MNHEY and CDR2 is SVGAGI in the germline V gene. This CDR3 spans 14 amino acids. The V gene lost 6 bases and the J gene lost 4 bases, with 14 bases spanning the gap. CDR3 amino acids: CASRPRGGADTQYF. CDR3 sequence (DNA): TGTGCCAGCAGACCCCGCGGGGGCGCAGATACGCAGTATTTT.

The sample holds a few counts of this clonotype. The chain is built from TRBV7-2 and TRBJ1-1; D call uncertain. Trimming removed 0 bases at V and 5 bases at J, with 13 bases between. The length of the CDR3 is 15 residues. Germline lookup yields CDR1 SGHTA and CDR2 FQGNSA. The CDR3 DNA reads TGTGCCAGCAGCTTAGCGCGCAGGAAAAGTACTGAAGCTTTCTTT. Its protein is CASSLARRKSTEAFF.

This clonotype was counted many times. The V gene is TRBV7-8, the J gene TRBJ2-7; D possibly uses TRBD1 or TRBD2 (5 bases each). Trimming shortened V by 1 base and J by 3 bases, and 10 bases separated the two germline ends. Germline values: CDR1 SGHVS, CDR2 FQNEAQ. The CDR3 has 14 residues. CDR3 amino acids: CASSLGGAHYEQYF. The CDR3 nucleotides read TGTGCCAGCAGCTTAGGAGGGGCCCACTACGAGCAGTACTTC.

This clonotype was counted a few times. The rearrangement links TRBV28 to TRBJ1-3; the match to TRBD1 covers 9 bases. Germline V lookup: CDR1 MDHEN, CDR2 SYDVKM. The CDR3 totals 17 residues. Losses at the gene ends were 1 base for V and 4 bases for J; bases not matched to a gene: 8. Here the CDR3 DNA reads TGTGCCAGCAGTTTATATGTAGGGACAGGGTCCGGAAACACCATATATTTT. Residues: CASSLYVGTGSGNTIYF.

This clonotype has only a few counts. This chain connects TRBV30 to TRBJ2-1, with 9 bases fitting TRBD1. The V segment lost 5 bases and the J segment 2 bases; nucleotides outside the gene matches: 7. Per germline, CDR1 GTSNPN and CDR2 SVGIG (reference sequence). The CDR3 loop spans 15 amino acids. The CDR3 bases are TGTGCCTGGTGCTCCGGGACAGGGCCCTACAATGAGCAGTTCTTC. Translating gives CAWCSGTGPYNEQFF.

This clonotype was seen many times. V and J are TRBV15 and TRBJ1-4; 8 bases match TRBD1. V was pared by 3 bases and J by 7 bases, with 4 bases of the junction left unmatched. CDR1 is LNHNV and CDR2 is YYDKDF in the germline V gene (reference sequence). The CDR3 length is 14 residues. The CDR3 is CATSSRDRTEKLFF. Written as DNA, the CDR3 is TGTGCCACCAGCAGCCGGGACAGGACTGAAAAACTGTTTTTT.

V usage is TRBV6-1 and J usage is TRBJ1-1; 8 bases map to TRBD1. CDR1 is MNHNS and CDR2 is SASEGT in the germline V gene. With 5 bases clipped from V and 10 bases from J, the junction kept 15 bases outside the gene matches. This CDR3 contains 15 residues. CDR3 nucleotide sequence: TGTGCCAGCAGTCTCACCGCGATTACAGGGGGATCAGCTTTCTTT. This gives the protein CASSLTAITGGSAFF.